This T cell receptor (beta chain) was sequenced in a study of cytomegalovirus exposure and HLA in healthy donors. Findings and limits, study-wide: Exclusion as indistinguishable affected some V segments, including TRBV6-2 and TRBV6-3. Later on, an analysis tied 15,000 to 20,000 TCR beta sequences to HLA alleles at 0.05 false discovery rate.

There are 11 residues in the CDR3. Germline V gene sequence: CDR1 ENHRY, CDR2 SYGVKD. Trimming took 8 bases from V and 3 from J, leaving 8 bases between them. It was with 60 Vbeta and 13 Jbeta primers that the PCR ran. Measured with immunoSEQ multiplex PCR; TCRdb has only the in-frame clones, and not every one. The table includes approximately 150,000 clones, around 83% detected once. This clone came up a few times. Its antigen is currently unknown. This TCR was sampled from a man aged 30 to 45 in good health and CMV-seropositive. This sequence joins TRBV10-3 and TRBJ2-7; no definite D call. The source material was PBMCs. CDR3 nucleotides: TGTGCCATCGGTACGGGCTACGAGCAGTACTTC. Protein product: CAIGTGYEQYF.